This T cell receptor beta chain comes out of a study of shared clonotypes between healthy human individuals. Study results and limitations: Limited genetic and exposure-history diversity came from having few donors. What rarefaction showed was incomplete sorted-subset sequencing despite large depth. What naive subsets generally showed was a larger estimated richness than memory subsets showed.

For this clone: Its antigen is unidentified.

Negatively enriched CD4+ T cells were divided by CD45RA into naive and memory. Assay: immunoSEQ multiplex PCR; the TCRdb copy retains only in-frame clones and omits some. The sample lists about 1.5 million clones, approximately 98% seen once, with roughly 0.42% in the top ten. This sequence originates from a man in his thirties or forties in good health. Sequencing input: naive CD4+ T cells sorted from blood. Subset defined: CD45RA+ positively selected.

The CDR3 loop is CASSFARQETQYF. The CDR3 DNA reads TGTGCCAGCAGCTTTGCTAGACAAGAGACCCAGTACTTC. The chain couples TRBV7-9 to TRBJ2-5; D uncertain. Between the trimmed V and J ends, which lost 3 bases and 2 bases, there was a span of 7 bases. The CDR3 has 13 amino acids. The germline CDR1 and CDR2 sequences are SEHNR and FQNEAQ (reference sequence).